These 15 T cell receptor beta chains were all obtained from the same sample, sequenced in a study of cytomegalovirus exposure and HLA in healthy donors. It was with 60 Vbeta and 13 Jbeta primers that the PCR ran. Measured with immunoSEQ multiplex PCR; TCRdb has only the in-frame clones, and not every one. Of 100,000 to 150,000 clones in the sample, around 75% were seen once. The sample consisted of PBMCs. The receptors originated from a woman aged 50 to 60 in good health and CMV-seronegative.

V is TRBV6-6 and J is TRBJ1-2; possibly TRBD1 for D (5 bases). Looked up from germline, CDR1 is MNHNY and CDR2 is SVGAGI (reference sequence). The CDR3 sequence is 11 residues long. Trimming shortened V by 2 bases and J by 8 bases, and 6 bases separated the two germline ends. CDR3 nucleotide sequence: TGTGCCAGCAGTTACGGGGGGGGCTACACCTTC. Protein: CASSYGGGYTF.

This clone was seen more than once but under ten times. The genes are TRBV4-2 and TRBJ2-7, with 11 bases aligning to TRBD1. The CDR3 consists of 15 residues. In germline, CDR1 is LGHNA, CDR2 YNFKEQ. Trimming cost V 4 bases and J 2 bases; bases outside gene matches: 4. DNA for the CDR3: TGTGCCAGCAGCCCCGGACAGGGGGCTGCCTACGAGCAGTACTTC. Translation gives CASSPGQGAAYEQYF.

This rearrangement joins TRBV10-3 to TRBJ1-2; D is ambiguous. Germline CDR1 and CDR2: ENHRY and SYGVKD. The CDR3 has 15 amino acids. With 3 bases removed from V and 5 bases from J, the gap between germline ends came to 16 bases. CDR3 region: CAISDNLYSLYGYTF. The CDR3, as DNA: TGTGCCATCAGTGACAATCTTTACAGCTTATATGGCTACACCTTC.

J is TRBJ2-2 and V is TRBV7-9; 11 bases fit TRBD2. CDR3 length: 15 residues. Looked up from germline, CDR1 is SEHNR and CDR2 is FQNEAQ (reference sequence). The V gene end was trimmed by 1 base and the J gene end by 5 bases; junction bases not matched to a gene: 0. Written as DNA, the CDR3 is TGTGCCAGCAGCTTAGGACTAGCGGGGACCGGGGAGCTGTTTTTT. This gives the protein CASSLGLAGTGELFF.

V gene TRBV20-1 combines with J gene TRBJ2-7; D uncertain. The CDR3 totals 11 residues. Deletions cut 4 bases from V and 1 base from J, with 5 bases between. Germline loops: CDR1 DFQATT, CDR2 SNEGSKA (reference sequence). CDR3 nucleotides: TGCAGTGCTACCGAGTCCTACGAGCAGTACTTC. Translated, it gives CSATESYEQYF.

The chain uses TRBV21-1 and TRBJ2-2; TRBD2 reflects the table's D call only, with no check against the DNA. TRBV21-1 has pseudogene status. The CDR3 has 18 amino acids. CDR3 protein: CASSAVRTSGVNTGELFF. In nucleotides, the CDR3 is TGTGCCAGCAGCGCCGTCCGGACTAGCGGGGTGAACACCGGGGAGCTGTTTTTT.

The chain recombines TRBV7-2 with TRBJ2-5, with D hard to call. CDR1 and CDR2 from the germline V gene are SGHTA and FQGNSA. This CDR3 region has 15 residues. V was cut by 5 bases and J by 1 base, with 14 bases left in between. The CDR3 DNA follows: TGTGCCAGCAGCCCACGGGTCAACACCCAAGAGACCCAGTACTTC. This encodes CASSPRVNTQETQYF.

CDR3 DNA: TGCGCCAGCAGCTTGGGGGGACAACACCACTCTGGAAACACCATATATTTT. It yields the protein CASSLGGQHHSGNTIYF. V is TRBV5-1 and J is TRBJ1-3; tentatively, D is TRBD1 (6 bases). The CDR3 has 17 amino acids. CDR1 is SGHRS and CDR2 is YFSETQ in the germline V gene. Trimming left V 0 bases short and J 0 bases short, with 13 bases between.

This clone occurred a few times. The rearrangement uses TRBV11-2 and TRBJ2-2; D possibly corresponds to TRBD2 (5 bases). There are 14 residues in the CDR3. Looked up from germline, CDR1 is SGHAT and CDR2 is FQNNGV. Between the trimmed V and J ends, which lost 2 bases and 5 bases, there was a span of 9 bases. CDR3 nucleotide sequence: TGTGCCAGCAGCTTACGAGAGGGAACCGGGGAGCTGTTTTTT. Encoded protein: CASSLREGTGELFF.

The chain links TRBV7-9 to TRBJ2-5; maybe TRBD2 (6 bases). Trimming took off 5 bases at V and 0 bases at J, with 16 bases between the two ends. This CDR3 spans 16 amino acids. Germline V lookup: CDR1 SEHNR, CDR2 FQNEAQ (reference sequence). DNA for the CDR3: TGTGCCAGCAGCCTCATCGGAGGGGAGTACCAAGAGACCCAGTACTTC. As protein: CASSLIGGEYQETQYF.

This chain joins TRBV14 and TRBJ1-2; D ambiguous. V lost 4 bases to trimming and J lost 6 bases, with 12 bases between them. The CDR3 contains 13 residues. Germline V gene lookup returns CDR1 SGHDN and CDR2 FVKESK. The CDR3 DNA follows: TGTGCCAGCAGCCCGGGGAGCGCTAATGGCTACACCTTC. As protein: CASSPGSANGYTF.

In this sample, this clone turned up a few times. This sequence joins TRBV4-3 and TRBJ2-6, with no clear D. The germline gives CDR1 LGHNA, CDR2 YSLEER. This CDR3 spans 14 amino acids. Trimming took off 2 bases at V and 5 bases at J, with 7 bases between the two ends. CDR3 in DNA: TGCGCCAGCAGCCAATTTGAGAGGGCCAACGTCCTGACTTTC. Residues: CASSQFERANVLTF.

The chain couples TRBV9 to TRBJ1-1, with unresolved D. Trimming stripped 3 bases from V and 5 bases from J, with 17 bases between. The CDR3 has 15 residues. Germline CDR1 and CDR2: SGDLS and YYNGEE. This chain's CDR3 is CASSDQGGRGTEAFF. As DNA, the CDR3 is TGTGCCAGCAGCGACCAAGGCGGCCGGGGTACTGAAGCTTTCTTT.

This clone was detected only a few times. This sequence joins TRBV4-1 and TRBJ2-5; D may be TRBD2 (6 bases). Germline loops: CDR1 MGHRA, CDR2 YSYEKL. Trimming removed 0 bases at V and 2 bases at J, with 16 bases between. This CDR3 is built from 17 residues. Written as DNA, the CDR3 is TGCGCCAGCAGCCAAGAGCCCGGGCGGGGCAGTCAAGAGACCCAGTACTTC. Amino acids: CASSQEPGRGSQETQYF.

The chain employs TRBV15 and TRBJ2-1; TRBD1 matches at 8 bases. Germline V gene sequence: CDR1 LNHNV, CDR2 YYDKDF (reference sequence). The CDR3 sequence is 14 residues long. With 5 bases clipped from V and 9 bases from J, the junction kept 9 bases outside the gene matches. CDR3 nucleotide sequence: TGTGCCACCAGCCCGCGGGACAGGATTGGTGAGCAGTTCTTC. The encoded protein is CATSPRDRIGEQFF.